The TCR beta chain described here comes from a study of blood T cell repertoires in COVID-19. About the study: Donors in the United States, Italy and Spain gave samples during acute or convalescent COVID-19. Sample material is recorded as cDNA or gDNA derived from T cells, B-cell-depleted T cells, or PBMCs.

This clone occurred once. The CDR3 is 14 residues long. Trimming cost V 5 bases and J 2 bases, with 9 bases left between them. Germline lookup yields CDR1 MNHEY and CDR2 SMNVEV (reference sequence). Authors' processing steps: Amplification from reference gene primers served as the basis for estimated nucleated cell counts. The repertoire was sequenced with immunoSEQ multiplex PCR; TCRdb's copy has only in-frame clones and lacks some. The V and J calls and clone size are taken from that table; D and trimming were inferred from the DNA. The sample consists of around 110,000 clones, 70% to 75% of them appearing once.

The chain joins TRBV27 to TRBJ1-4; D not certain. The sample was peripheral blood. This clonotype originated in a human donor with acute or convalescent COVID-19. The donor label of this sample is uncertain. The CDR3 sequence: CASSPGSTNEKLFF. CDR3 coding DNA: TGTGCCAGCAGTCCCGGTTCGACTAATGAAAAACTGTTTTTT.